This T cell receptor (beta chain) was obtained from a study of radiotherapy plus CTLA-4 blockade in lung cancer. Findings of the study overall: There was expansion of tumor-derived TCR clones in blood after radiotherapy plus ipilimumab.

The assay was immunoSEQ multiplex PCR, and TCRdb's table has in-frame clones only and misses some. Of under 65,000 clones in the sample, around 79% were seen once. The CDR3 loop spans 16 amino acids. Deletions cut 5 bases from V and 3 bases from J, with 15 bases between. This clone has just a few counts. What it binds is unknown. This specimen was peripheral blood, taken from a patient treated with radiotherapy plus ipilimumab. The chain has TRBV5-3 and TRBJ2-6; a possible D gene is TRBD1 (5 bases). TRBV5-3 is an ORF; its function is uncertain. The receptor's source is a human donor with non-small cell lung cancer whose response to radiotherapy plus ipilimumab could not be evaluated. The CDR3 spells CARRPYSGLGANVLTF. As DNA, the CDR3 is TGTGCCAGAAGACCATATTCAGGGCTTGGGGCCAACGTCCTGACTTTC.